One and the same sample provided the 17 T cell receptor beta chains below, sequenced in a study of T cell responses to AZD1222 COVID-19 vaccine. The repertoire was sequenced with immunoSEQ multiplex PCR; TCRdb's copy has only in-frame clones and lacks some. Here the sample spans fewer than 110,000 clones, 90% being singletons. The material sequenced was peripheral blood, taken on day 0 of AZD1222 vaccination. The receptors were gathered from an adult in good health.

In its sample, this clone was seen once. This chain links TRBV12-3 or TRBV12-4 with TRBJ2-3, with D perhaps given as TRBD1 or TRBD2 (5 bases each). V was pared by 8 bases and J by 11 bases, with 11 bases between. CDR3 size: 10 residues. The CDR3 nucleotides are TGTGCCAGCGGGGACCCCATGCAGTATTTT. It encodes CASGDPMQYF.

The rearrangement links TRBV7-9 to TRBJ2-6; D call uncertain. This CDR3 contains 16 residues. CDR1 is SEHNR and CDR2 is FQNEAQ in the germline V gene (reference sequence). Trimming took off 5 bases at V and 0 bases at J, with 11 bases between the two ends. The CDR3 here is CASSPTGTSGANVLTF. The CDR3 coding sequence is TGTGCCAGCAGCCCTACTGGCACCTCTGGGGCCAACGTCCTGACTTTC.

V is TRBV28 and J is TRBJ1-2, with TRBD1 matching over 7 bases. The CDR3 runs 14 residues. V was pared by 3 bases and J by 4 bases, with 5 bases of the junction left unmatched. The germline V gene encodes CDR1 MDHEN and CDR2 SYDVKM. DNA for the CDR3: TGTGCCAGCAGTTTTCCAGGGGGGGCCTATGGCTACACCTTC. Translated, it gives CASSFPGGAYGYTF.

This chain connects TRBV6-5 to TRBJ1-3; 10 bases line up with TRBD1. CDR3 size: 14 residues. Trimming took 6 bases from V and 8 from J; bases not matched to a gene: 7. The germline CDR1 and CDR2 sequences are MNHEY and SVGAGI. The CDR3 protein is CASSPTGGKDTIYF. DNA for the CDR3: TGTGCCAGCAGCCCGACAGGGGGCAAAGACACCATATATTTT.

This clone appeared a single time. The rearrangement uses TRBV4-1 and TRBJ1-4; D unclear. The CDR3 spans 15 residues. The germline V and J ends were trimmed by 0 bases and 6 bases, with 11 bases remaining between them. Germline V gene data show CDR1 as MGHRA and CDR2 as YSYEKL. The CDR3 loop reads CASSQDLQQHEKLFF. As DNA, the CDR3 is TGCGCCAGCAGCCAAGACTTGCAGCAACATGAAAAACTGTTTTTT.

The rearrangement uses TRBV28 and TRBJ1-5, with D perhaps matching TRBD1 (5 bases). Trimming took off 2 bases at V and 6 bases at J, with 17 bases between the two ends. Germline V gene data show CDR1 as MDHEN and CDR2 as SYDVKM. The CDR3 runs to 16 residues. The CDR3 is CASSLGGTGLGQPQHF. CDR3 sequence (DNA): TGTGCCAGCAGTTTAGGTGGGACGGGACTAGGTCAGCCCCAGCATTTT.

This clone was recorded once. The chain has TRBV7-8 and TRBJ2-7; TRBD1 might be the D (6 bases). The CDR3 has 13 amino acids. Germline assignment: CDR1 SGHVS and CDR2 FQNEAQ. V lost 5 bases, J lost 3 bases, and 11 bases lay in between. The DNA of the CDR3 is TGTGCCAGCAGCCTTACAGGGAACTACGAGCAGTACTTC. Protein product: CASSLTGNYEQYF.

This clone has a single count. The chain uses TRBV28 and TRBJ2-5, with D perhaps matching TRBD1 (5 bases). Trimming stripped 1 base from V and 2 bases from J, with 14 bases between. Germline CDR1 and CDR2: MDHEN and SYDVKM. The CDR3 contains 16 residues. CDR3 sequence reads: CASSLSLSTDQETQYF. The CDR3 DNA is TGTGCCAGCAGTTTATCCCTCTCGACAGATCAAGAGACCCAGTACTTC.

The J gene is TRBJ2-7, the V gene TRBV10-3; D not resolved. The ends were cut back, 4 bases at V and 5 bases at J, with 18 bases in the middle. CDR3 length equals 15 residues. The V gene's germline CDR1 is ENHRY and CDR2 SYGVKD. In DNA form, the CDR3 reads TGTGCCATCAGTGGTGAAATAGGATGGACCCACGAGCAGTACTTC. It is translated as CAISGEIGWTHEQYF.

The CDR3 DNA reads as TGTGCCAGCAGCCAAGGCCCCAGGGGCTGGTCCTACAATGAGCAGTTCTTC. It codes for CASSQGPRGWSYNEQFF. The genes are TRBV3-1 (or the pseudogene TRBV3-2) and TRBJ2-1, with TRBD1 as a possible D gene (6 bases). The V gene lost 1 base and the J gene lost 1 base, with 14 bases spanning the gap. CDR3 length: 17 amino acids. Germline loops: CDR1 LGHDT, CDR2 YNNKEL (reference sequence).

This sequence joins TRBV9 and TRBJ1-3; D call uncertain. CDR1 and CDR2 from the germline V gene are SGDLS and YYNGEE. The CDR3 is made up of 13 amino acids. V was clipped by 4 bases and J by 7 bases, with 12 bases between them. CDR3 sequence reads: CASSPSPGNTIYF. DNA for the CDR3: TGTGCCAGCAGCCCATCCCCGGGGAACACCATATATTTT.

The chain links TRBV20-1 to TRBJ2-5; D is unclear. This CDR3 comprises 14 residues. Germline assignment: CDR1 DFQATT and CDR2 SNEGSKA (reference sequence). V lost 3 bases and J lost 5, with 16 bases in between. For the CDR3, the DNA is TGCAGTGCTAGTGCCCTAATTGAGGTGGAGACCCAGTACTTC. This translates into CSASALIEVETQYF.

The chain links TRBV25-1 to TRBJ2-1; a weak D match, TRBD2 (5 bases). This CDR3 is built from 13 residues. Trimming pared 3 bases from V and 9 bases from J, leaving 12 bases between. Germline loops: CDR1 MGHDK, CDR2 SYGVNS. CDR3 nucleotide sequence: TGTGCCAGCAGTGACCGACTCGCGGGTGAGCAGTTCTTC. Encoded protein: CASSDRLAGEQFF.

Notes on this clone: The same CDR3 is also encoded by other DNA sequences in this sample. V is TRBV6-1 and J is TRBJ1-2; TRBD1 might be the D (6 bases). This CDR3 comprises 14 residues. Germline CDR1 is MNHNS and CDR2 is SASEGT. The V gene lost 0 bases and the J gene lost 5 bases, with 10 bases spanning the gap. The CDR3 reads CASSEARGSYGYTF. The DNA for the CDR3 is TGTGCCAGCAGTGAAGCGAGGGGGTCGTATGGCTACACCTTC.

The chain combines TRBV5-3 with TRBJ2-1; no clear D. TRBV5-3 is recorded as an ORF, its role being uncertain. The CDR3 is made up of 15 amino acids. The V and J ends lost 4 bases and 5 bases respectively, with 16 bases between them. The CDR3 loop reads CARSTTPTVHNEQFF. As DNA, the CDR3 is TGTGCCAGAAGCACCACTCCGACGGTTCACAATGAGCAGTTCTTC.

The V and J genes are TRBV30 and TRBJ2-3; TRBD2 is a possible D gene (6 bases). CDR1 GTSNPN and CDR2 SVGIG come from the germline V gene (reference sequence). Trimming pared 2 bases from V and 0 bases from J, leaving 9 bases between. This CDR3 spans 14 amino acids. The CDR3 nucleotides read TGTGCCTGGAGTCCGACTAGAAGCACAGATACGCAGTATTTT. Its translation is CAWSPTRSTDTQYF.

This chain joins TRBV27 and TRBJ1-6, with 9 bases that match TRBD1. Germline V gene sequence: CDR1 MNHEY, CDR2 SMNVEV (reference sequence). The CDR3 has 16 residues. With V trimmed by 3 bases and J by 4 bases, 4 bases remained unmatched. In DNA form, the CDR3 reads TGTGCCAGCAGTTTTCGAGGGACAGGGTATAATTCACCCCTCCACTTT. Translated, it gives CASSFRGTGYNSPLHF.